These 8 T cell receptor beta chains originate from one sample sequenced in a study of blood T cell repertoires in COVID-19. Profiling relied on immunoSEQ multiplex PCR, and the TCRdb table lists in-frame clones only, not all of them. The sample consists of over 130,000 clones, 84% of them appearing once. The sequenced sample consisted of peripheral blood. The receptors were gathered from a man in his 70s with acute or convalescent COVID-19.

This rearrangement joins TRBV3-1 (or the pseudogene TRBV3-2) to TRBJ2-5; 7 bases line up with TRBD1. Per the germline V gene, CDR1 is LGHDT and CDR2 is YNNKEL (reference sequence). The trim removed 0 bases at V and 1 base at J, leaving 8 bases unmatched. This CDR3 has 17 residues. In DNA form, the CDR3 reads TGTGCCAGCAGCCAAGATTGGGGGACAGCCTCCCAAGAGACCCAGTACTTC. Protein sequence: CASSQDWGTASQETQYF.

The CDR3 sequence: CASSPGVWAGELNEQFF. The CDR3 nucleotides read TGTGCCAGCAGCCCCGGGGTTTGGGCGGGGGAACTAAATGAGCAGTTCTTC. V and J are TRBV9 and TRBJ2-1, with TRBD2 matching over 7 bases. CDR3 size: 17 residues. Trimming cost V 4 bases and J 7 bases; bases outside gene matches: 17. Germline CDR1 SGDLS, CDR2 YYNGEE.

As DNA, the CDR3 is TGTGCCAGCAGTCTATCAACAGATGAGCAGTTCTTC. It yields the protein CASSLSTDEQFF. The chain combines TRBV2 with TRBJ2-1; D is undetermined. Per germline, CDR1 SNHLY and CDR2 FYNNEI. The CDR3 runs to 12 residues. Trimming stripped 5 bases from V and 8 bases from J, with 10 bases between.

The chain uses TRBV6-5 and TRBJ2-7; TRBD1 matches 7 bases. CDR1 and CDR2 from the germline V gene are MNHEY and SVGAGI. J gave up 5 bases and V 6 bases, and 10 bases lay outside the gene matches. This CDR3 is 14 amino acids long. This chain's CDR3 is CASSPTGDRNEQYF. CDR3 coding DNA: TGTGCCAGCAGCCCCACAGGGGATCGAAACGAGCAGTACTTC.

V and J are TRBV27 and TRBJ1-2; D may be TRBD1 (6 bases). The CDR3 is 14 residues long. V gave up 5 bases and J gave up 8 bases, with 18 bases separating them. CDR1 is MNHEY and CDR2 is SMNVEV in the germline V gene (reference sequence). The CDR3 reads CASSAYREYRGYTF. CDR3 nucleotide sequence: TGTGCCAGCAGTGCTTACAGGGAATATCGGGGCTACACCTTC.

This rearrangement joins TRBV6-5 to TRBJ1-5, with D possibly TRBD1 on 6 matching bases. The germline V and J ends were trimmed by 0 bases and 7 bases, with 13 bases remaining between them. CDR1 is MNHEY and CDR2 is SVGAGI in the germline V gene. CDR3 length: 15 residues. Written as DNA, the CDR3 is TGTGCCAGCAGTTACTCTAGGTGGGGGCAACAGCCCCAGCATTTT. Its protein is CASSYSRWGQQPQHF.

This chain's CDR3 is CASSQRHLRLAGARDNEQFF. The CDR3, as DNA: TGCGCCAGCAGCCAACGCCACTTACGACTAGCGGGAGCTAGGGACAATGAGCAGTTCTTC. J is TRBJ2-1 and V is TRBV4-1; TRBD2 matches 12 bases. Germline V lookup: CDR1 MGHRA, CDR2 YSYEKL. The V segment lost 2 bases and the J segment 5 bases; nucleotides outside the gene matches: 16. This CDR3 region has 20 residues.

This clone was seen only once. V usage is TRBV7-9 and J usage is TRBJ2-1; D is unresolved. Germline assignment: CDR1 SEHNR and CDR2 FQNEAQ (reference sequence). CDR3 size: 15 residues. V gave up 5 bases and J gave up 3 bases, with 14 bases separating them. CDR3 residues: CASSKDTAYYNEQFF. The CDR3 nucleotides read TGTGCCAGCAGCAAAGACACAGCTTACTACAATGAGCAGTTCTTC.